These 8 T cell receptor beta chains came from one sample sequenced in a study of T cell responses to AZD1222 COVID-19 vaccine. Sequencing used immunoSEQ multiplex PCR; TCRdb keeps in-frame clones, though not all of them. The sample lists 150,000 to 200,000 clones, 90% occurring once. Specimen: peripheral blood, collected on day 0 of AZD1222 vaccination. These receptors came from an adult in good health.

The chain combines TRBV7-2 with TRBJ1-4; 8 bases are a match to TRBD1. There are 13 residues in the CDR3. The V gene end was trimmed by 1 base and the J gene end by 9 bases; junction bases not matched to a gene: 1. Germline V gene data show CDR1 as SGHTA and CDR2 as FQGNSA. The CDR3 DNA reads TGTGCCAGCAGCTTAGGGGACAGGCAAAAACTGTTTTTT. The encoded protein is CASSLGDRQKLFF.

The chain couples TRBV6-5 to TRBJ2-4, with 7 bases fitting TRBD1. The length of the CDR3 is 14 residues. The J segment lost 7 bases and the V segment lost 7 bases, leaving 10 bases of the junction unmatched. CDR1 and CDR2 from the germline V gene are MNHEY and SVGAGI. Written as DNA, the CDR3 is TGTGCCAGCATGATGGGGACAGAGACGAACATTCAGTACTTC. This sequence encodes CASMMGTETNIQYF.

This sequence joins TRBV27 and TRBJ1-6; D gene ambiguous. The CDR3 runs to 12 residues. Per the germline V gene, CDR1 is MNHEY and CDR2 is SMNVEV (reference sequence). Trimming stripped 6 bases from V and 4 bases from J, with 4 bases between. This chain's CDR3 is CASSEYNSPLHF. CDR3 nucleotide sequence: TGTGCCAGCAGCGAATATAATTCACCCCTCCACTTT.

The table lists this clone with a count of one. The rearrangement joins TRBV4-2 to TRBJ2-1; D is ambiguous. Trimming took off 3 bases at V and 3 bases at J, with 3 bases between the two ends. The germline V gene encodes CDR1 LGHNA and CDR2 YNFKEQ. The CDR3 length is 12 residues. DNA of the CDR3: TGTGCCAGCAGCCATGGCTACAATGAGCAGTTCTTC. Its protein is CASSHGYNEQFF.

V gene TRBV13 combines with J gene TRBJ1-3, with D possibly being TRBD1 (5 bases). V was pared by 4 bases and J by 5 bases, with 15 bases between. This CDR3 is 15 amino acids long. Germline values: CDR1 PRHDT, CDR2 FYEKMQ (reference sequence). CDR3 sequence (DNA): TGTGCCAGCAGCTCGGCGGGGGAATCTAGAAACACCATATATTTT. Translating gives CASSSAGESRNTIYF.

This sequence joins TRBV4-3 and TRBJ1-6; 7 nucleotides agree with TRBD1. CDR1 and CDR2 from the germline V gene are LGHNA and YSLEER. The junction had 1 base not matched to a gene; V was cut back by 3 bases and J by 2 bases. The CDR3 extends over 15 amino acids. The chain's CDR3 is CASSQTGPYNSPLHF. The CDR3 DNA sequence: TGCGCCAGCAGCCAGACAGGGCCCTATAATTCACCCCTCCACTTT.

The CDR3 DNA reads as TGTGCCAGCAGTTTTAGGCAGGGGGCGCGAGGCTACACCTTC. Translating gives CASSFRQGARGYTF. The chain has TRBV27 and TRBJ1-2; 8 bases map to TRBD1. The CDR3 length is 14 residues. The V segment lost 3 bases and the J segment 8 bases; nucleotides outside the gene matches: 8. Germline values: CDR1 MNHEY, CDR2 SMNVEV (reference sequence).

The chain couples TRBV12-3 or TRBV12-4 to TRBJ1-2; TRBD1 matches at 8 bases. The V segment lost 8 bases and the J segment 4 bases; nucleotides outside the gene matches: 3. The CDR3 is 12 residues long. The CDR3 sequence: CASGQGSYGYTF. The CDR3 bases are TGTGCCAGCGGACAGGGTAGCTATGGCTACACCTTC.